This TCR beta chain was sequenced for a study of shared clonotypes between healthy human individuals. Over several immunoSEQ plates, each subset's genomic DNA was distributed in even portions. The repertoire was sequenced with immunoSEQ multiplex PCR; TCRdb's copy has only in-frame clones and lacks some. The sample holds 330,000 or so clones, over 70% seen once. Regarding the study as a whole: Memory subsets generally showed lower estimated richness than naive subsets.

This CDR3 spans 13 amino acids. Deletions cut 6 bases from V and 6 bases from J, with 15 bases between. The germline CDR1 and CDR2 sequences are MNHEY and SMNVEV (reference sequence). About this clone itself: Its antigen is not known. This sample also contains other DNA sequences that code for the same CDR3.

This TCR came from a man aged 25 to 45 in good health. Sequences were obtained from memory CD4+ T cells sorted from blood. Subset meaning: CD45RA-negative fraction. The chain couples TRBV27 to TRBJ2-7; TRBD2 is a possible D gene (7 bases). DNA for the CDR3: TGTGCCAGCAGCCCTCTTAGGGGGGGCGAGCAGTACTTC. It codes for CASSPLRGGEQYF.